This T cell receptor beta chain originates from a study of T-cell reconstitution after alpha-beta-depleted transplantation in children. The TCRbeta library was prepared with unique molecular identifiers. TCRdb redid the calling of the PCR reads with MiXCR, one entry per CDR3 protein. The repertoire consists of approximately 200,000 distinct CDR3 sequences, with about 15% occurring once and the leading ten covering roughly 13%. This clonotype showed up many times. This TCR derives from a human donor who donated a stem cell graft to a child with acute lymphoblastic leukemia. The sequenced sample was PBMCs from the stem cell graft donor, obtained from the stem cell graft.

The CDR3 DNA sequence: TGCAGTGCCATCCTAGCGGGTAGCACAGATACGCAGTATTTT. Amino acids: CSAILAGSTDTQYF. This chain uses TRBV20-1 with TRBJ2-3, with TRBD2 matching 8 bases. The CDR3 totals 14 residues. Germline CDR1 and CDR2: DFQATT and SNEGSKA (reference sequence). The V gene end was trimmed by 6 bases and the J gene end by 0 bases; junction bases not matched to a gene: 5.